There are a few counts of the clone carrying this TCR beta chain. Antigen specificity is unknown. This specimen comes from a study of long-term antiretroviral therapy in people with HIV. Study-level findings and limits: The study found narrower CDR3 length ranges in HIV repertoires than in controls.

V lost 5 bases and J lost 0, with 4 bases in between. This CDR3 contains 12 residues. Germline V gene sequence: CDR1 SNHLY, CDR2 FYNNEI. immunoSEQ v3.0 was run at survey level. Profiling relied on immunoSEQ multiplex PCR, and the TCRdb table lists in-frame clones only, not all of them. The table records some 25,000 clones, approximately 90% of them present only once. The receptor's source is a woman in her thirties with HIV. Sequencing used unsorted PBMCs, obtained 1.9 years after starting antiretroviral therapy. This sequence joins TRBV2 and TRBJ1-2, with unresolved D. The CDR3 nucleotides read TGTGCCAGCAGTACAGCTAACTATGGCTACACCTTC. This gives the protein CASSTANYGYTF.